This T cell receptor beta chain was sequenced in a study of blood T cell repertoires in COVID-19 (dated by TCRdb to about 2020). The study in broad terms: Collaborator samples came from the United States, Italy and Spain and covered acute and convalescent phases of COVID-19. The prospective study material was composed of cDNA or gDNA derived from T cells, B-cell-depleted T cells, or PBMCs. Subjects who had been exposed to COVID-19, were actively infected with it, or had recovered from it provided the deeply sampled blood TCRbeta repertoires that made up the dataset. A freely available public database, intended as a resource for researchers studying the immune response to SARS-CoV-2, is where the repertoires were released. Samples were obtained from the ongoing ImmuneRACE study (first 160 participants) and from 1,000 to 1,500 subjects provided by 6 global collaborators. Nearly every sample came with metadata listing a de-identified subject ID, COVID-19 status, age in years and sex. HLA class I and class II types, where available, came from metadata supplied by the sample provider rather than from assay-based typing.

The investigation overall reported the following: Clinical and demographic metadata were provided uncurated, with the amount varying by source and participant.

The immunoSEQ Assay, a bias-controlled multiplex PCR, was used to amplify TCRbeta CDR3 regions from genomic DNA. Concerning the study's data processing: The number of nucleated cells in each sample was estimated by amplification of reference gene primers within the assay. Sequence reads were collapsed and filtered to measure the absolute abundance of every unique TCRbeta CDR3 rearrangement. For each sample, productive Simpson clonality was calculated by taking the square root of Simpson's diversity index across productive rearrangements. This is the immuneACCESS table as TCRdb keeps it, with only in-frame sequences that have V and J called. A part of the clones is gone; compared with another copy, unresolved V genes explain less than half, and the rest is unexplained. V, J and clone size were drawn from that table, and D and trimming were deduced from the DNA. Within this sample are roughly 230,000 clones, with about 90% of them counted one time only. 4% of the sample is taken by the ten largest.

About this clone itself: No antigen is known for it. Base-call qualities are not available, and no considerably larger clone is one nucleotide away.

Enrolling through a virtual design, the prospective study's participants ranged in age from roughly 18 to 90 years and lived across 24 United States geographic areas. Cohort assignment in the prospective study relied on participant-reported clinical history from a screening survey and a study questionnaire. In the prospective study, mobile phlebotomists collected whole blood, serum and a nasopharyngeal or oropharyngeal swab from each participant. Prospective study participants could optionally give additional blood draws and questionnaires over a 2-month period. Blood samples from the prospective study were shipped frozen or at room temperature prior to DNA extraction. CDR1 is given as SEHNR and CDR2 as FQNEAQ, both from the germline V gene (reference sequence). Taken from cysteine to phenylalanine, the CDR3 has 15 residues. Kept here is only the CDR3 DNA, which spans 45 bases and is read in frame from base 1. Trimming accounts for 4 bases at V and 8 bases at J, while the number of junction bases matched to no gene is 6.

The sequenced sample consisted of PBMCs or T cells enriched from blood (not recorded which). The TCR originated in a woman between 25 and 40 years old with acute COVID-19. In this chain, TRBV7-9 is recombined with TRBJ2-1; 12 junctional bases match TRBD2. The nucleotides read TGTGCCAGCAGCTCACTAGCGGGGGGCCCCTATGAGCAGTTCTTC. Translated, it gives CASSSLAGGPYEQFF.